This T cell receptor (beta chain) was sequenced for a study of blood T cell repertoires in COVID-19. Study overall: Acute and convalescent COVID-19 samples came from the United States, Italy and Spain. T cells, B-cell-depleted T cells, or PBMCs supplied cDNA or gDNA.

There are a few counts of this clone. In the authors' workflow: Quantification of nucleated cells was approximated via reference gene primer amplification. Sequenced by immunoSEQ multiplex PCR; TCRdb stores in-frame clones only, minus some. D and trimming were read from the DNA, whereas the V and J calls and clone size are those reported in that table. Of fewer than 250,000 clones listed, 89% are singletons. Looked up from germline, CDR1 is LGHNT and CDR2 is FRNRAP. This CDR3 comprises 15 residues. V lost 6 bases and J 8 bases, leaving 19 bases between the germline ends. The genes are TRBV12-5 and TRBJ1-4; D might be TRBD1 (6 bases). The sample comprised peripheral blood. The sequence came from a man aged 55 to 70 who had recovered from COVID-19. The CDR3 DNA reads TGTGCTAGTGGCTTTTGGGGACAACGAGAAGAAAAACTGTTTTTT. Protein sequence: CASGFWGQREEKLFF.